These 10 T cell receptor beta chains originate from one sample sequenced in a study of blood T cells in healthy people across ages (dated by TCRdb to the mid-2010s). Library preparation employed 5' RACE. The sequencing machine was an Illumina HiSeq 2500. A second PCR of about 6 to 11 cycles was run with a J-beta primer mix and a sample-barcoded 5' primer. TCRdb itself trimmed the public reads at Q25 with fastp, ran MiXCR and retained productive beta chains. Each CDR3 protein gets just one entry, which takes the most common genes and DNA from the rows behind it. In all, the sample holds about 1.7 million distinct CDR3 sequences, and 28% of those were seen once. In total, the top ten clones hold roughly 8% of the sample. Sequenced material: blood. The receptor source for this set is a woman aged 25 to 39 in good health.

The V gene is TRBV12-3 or TRBV12-4, the J gene TRBJ2-3, with TRBD1 as a possible D gene (5 bases). Trimming took off 1 base at V and 11 bases at J, with 13 bases between the two ends. The CDR3 sequence is 13 residues long. CDR3 residues: CASSLGGTDVQYF. In nucleotides, the CDR3 is TGTGCCAGCAGTTTAGGGGGCACAGATGTGCAGTATTTT.

The J gene is TRBJ2-1, the V gene TRBV12-3 or TRBV12-4; perhaps TRBD2 as D (5 bases). The CDR3 totals 15 residues. Trimming pared 2 bases from V and 9 bases from J, leaving 17 bases between. The DNA of the CDR3 is TGTGCCAGCAGTTTAACCCTAGTGGGAGCGGCTGAGCAGTTCTTC. It specifies CASSLTLVGAAEQFF.

The genes are TRBV5-5 and TRBJ1-5, with no clear D. Looked up from germline, CDR1 is SGHKS and CDR2 is YYEKEE (reference sequence). V was cut by 3 bases and J by 0 bases, with 7 bases left in between. This CDR3 spans 14 amino acids. The CDR3 is CASSWEFSNQPQHF. CDR3 DNA: TGTGCCAGCAGCTGGGAGTTTAGCAATCAGCCCCAGCATTTT. Drawing the rest from reference TRBV5-5 and TRBJ1-5, the complete variable domain is DAGVTQSPTHLIKTRGQQVTLRCSPISGHKSVSWYQQVLGQGPQFIFQYYEKEERGRGNFPDRFSARQFPNYSSELNVNALLLGDSALYLCASSWEFSNQPQHFGDGTRLSIL.

This clonotype was seen a few times. The chain recombines TRBV28 with TRBJ2-5; D is perhaps TRBD1 (6 bases). CDR1 and CDR2 from the germline V gene are MDHEN and SYDVKM. This CDR3 region has 12 residues. With 4 bases removed from V and 11 bases from J, the gap between germline ends came to 14 bases. This CDR3 reads CASSYQQGSQYF. Written as DNA, the CDR3 is TGTGCCAGCAGTTACCAACAGGGATCTCAGTACTTC.

V and J are TRBV28 and TRBJ2-3, with D perhaps assigned TRBD1 or TRBD2 (5 bases each). V was clipped by 6 bases and J by 4 bases, with 14 bases between them. Germline V gives CDR1 MDHEN, CDR2 SYDVKM. The CDR3 runs 14 residues. The CDR3 DNA is TGTGCCAGCAGCCAAGGGACGCTCGCAGATACGCAGTATTTT. This gives the protein CASSQGTLADTQYF.

There are many counts of this clonotype. The chain is built from TRBV20-1 and TRBJ2-7; D is ambiguous. The CDR3 has 15 residues. Per the germline V gene, CDR1 is DFQATT and CDR2 is SNEGSKA (reference sequence). Trimming took 7 bases from V and 3 from J, leaving 22 bases between them. The CDR3 DNA reads as TGCAGTGTTCCGATCCAAGGAAGCCCCAGCTACGAGCAGTACTTC. As protein: CSVPIQGSPSYEQYF.

The rearrangement uses TRBV6-6 and TRBJ2-3, with TRBD2 identical over 15 bases. With V trimmed by 7 bases and J by 1 base, 3 bases remained unmatched. The CDR3 is 16 residues long. The germline CDR1 and CDR2 sequences are MNHNY and SVGAGI (reference sequence). The CDR3 here is CASKGLAGGGTDTQYF. The CDR3 DNA reads TGTGCCAGCAAGGGACTAGCGGGAGGCGGCACAGATACGCAGTATTTT.

In this sample, this clonotype turned up many times. The chain uses TRBV10-3 and TRBJ2-5, with 7 bases aligning to TRBD1. J gave up 1 base and V 5 bases, and 1 base lay outside the gene matches. CDR3 length equals 13 residues. CDR1 is ENHRY, CDR2 SYGVKD, per germline. Written as DNA, the CDR3 is TGTGCCATCAGTCGACAGGGCCAAGAGACCCAGTACTTC. Protein: CAISRQGQETQYF.

There are a few counts of this clonotype. The gene calls are TRBV7-9 and TRBJ2-7; D might be TRBD1 (6 bases). V was trimmed by 4 bases and J by 3 bases, leaving 13 bases between them. Germline V gives CDR1 SEHNR, CDR2 FQNEAQ (reference sequence). The CDR3 has 14 amino acids. CDR3 region: CASSSSGQIYEQYF. DNA of the CDR3: TGTGCCAGCAGCTCATCGGGACAAATCTACGAGCAGTACTTC.

This clonotype was observed at least ten times. CDR3 nucleotide sequence: TGTGCCAGCAGGGACAGGGTTTATCACAATGAGCAGTTCTTC. Translating gives CASRDRVYHNEQFF. The chain uses TRBV27 and TRBJ2-1, with 8 bases lining up with TRBD1. Germline CDR1 reads MNHEY; CDR2 reads SMNVEV (reference sequence). V was clipped by 6 bases and J by 5 bases; unmatched bases: 6. This CDR3 comprises 14 residues.